A selection of T cell receptor beta chains follows, all from one sample in a study of breast tumors, draining lymph nodes, adjacent tissues. TCRdb redid the calling of the multiplex PCR reads with MiXCR, one entry per CDR3 protein. The sample gives 23,000 or so distinct CDR3 sequences, about 64% of which show up once; about 19% is in the top ten. Material for sequencing was tumor-adjacent breast tissue. These receptors were obtained from a female donor with breast cancer. Some clones in this sample may be carry-over from other donors' samples. The CDR3 runs from the conserved cysteine through the conserved F or W. The order of the fields is CDR3 DNA, CDR3 protein, clone size, J gene, V gene, D gene. D genes are given only for firm matches. Clone size is not always given. Where it is, it says once, few, many or a class for expanded clones.

CDR3nt: TGTGCCAGCAGTTTCAGGTCCGCTTGGGAGCAGTACTTC
CDR3aa: CASSFRSAWEQYF
abundance: many
j_gene: TRBJ2-7
v_gene: TRBV28
d_gene: NA

CDR3nt: TGTGCCAGCAGCTTAACGACAGGGGACGGCTACACCTTC
CDR3aa: CASSLTTGDGYTF
abundance: NA
j_gene: TRBJ1-2
v_gene: TRBV7-6
d_gene: TRBD1

CDR3nt: TGTGCCAGCACCACCACAGAGGGTACCAACTATGGCTACACCTTC
CDR3aa: CASTTTEGTNYGYTF
abundance: NA
j_gene: TRBJ1-2
v_gene: TRBV6-6
d_gene: NA

CDR3nt: TGTGCCAGCAGCTTGTCTAGTTACTATGGCTACACCTTC
CDR3aa: CASSLSSYYGYTF
abundance: NA
j_gene: TRBJ1-2
v_gene: TRBV5-6
d_gene: NA

CDR3nt: TGTGCCAGCAGCTTAGGGGTTGGCGAAGCTTTCTTT
CDR3aa: CASSLGVGEAFF
abundance: many
j_gene: TRBJ1-1
v_gene: TRBV7-6
d_gene: NA

CDR3nt: TGTGCCACCAGTGATTCAAAGCGCTCCTACAATGAGCAGTTCTTC
CDR3aa: CATSDSKRSYNEQFF
abundance: NA
j_gene: TRBJ2-1
v_gene: TRBV24-1
d_gene: NA

CDR3nt: TGTGCCAGCAGCCCCGGGACGGTTTCCTACGAGCAGTACTTC
CDR3aa: CASSPGTVSYEQYF
abundance: NA
j_gene: TRBJ2-7
v_gene: TRBV7-2
d_gene: NA

CDR3nt: TGTGCCAGCAGCTCGTCGACTAGCAAGGGAGGCAATGAGCAGTTCTTC
CDR3aa: CASSSSTSKGGNEQFF
abundance: medium-sized
j_gene: TRBJ2-1
v_gene: TRBV11-2
d_gene: TRBD2

CDR3nt: TGTGTCAGTAGTGTCTCCAACAGGGGAACCCTCCACTTT
CDR3aa: CVSSVSNRGTLHF
abundance: NA
j_gene: TRBJ1-6
v_gene: TRBV19
d_gene: TRBD1

CDR3nt: TGTGCCAGCAGTGACCTAGCGGGGGGCAATGAGCAGTTCTTC
CDR3aa: CASSDLAGGNEQFF
abundance: NA
j_gene: TRBJ2-1
v_gene: TRBV2
d_gene: TRBD2

CDR3nt: TGTGCCAGCAGCTCAGGCCCAGGCGGGGGTTCACCCCTCCACTTT
CDR3aa: CASSSGPGGGSPLHF
abundance: once
j_gene: TRBJ1-6
v_gene: TRBV5-1
d_gene: NA

CDR3nt: TGTGCCACCAGTGAGGGGGCTGACTACACCTTC
CDR3aa: CATSEGADYTF
abundance: NA
j_gene: TRBJ1-2
v_gene: TRBV24-1
d_gene: NA

CDR3nt: TGTGCCAGCAGTTTAGACAGGGACCTCTACGAGCAGTACTTC
CDR3aa: CASSLDRDLYEQYF
abundance: NA
j_gene: TRBJ2-7
v_gene: TRBV27
d_gene: TRBD1

CDR3nt: TGCAGTGCTGAAGGGGTCGGCTATGGCTACACCTTC
CDR3aa: CSAEGVGYGYTF
abundance: medium-sized
j_gene: TRBJ1-2
v_gene: TRBV20-1
d_gene: NA

CDR3nt: TGTGCCAGTAGTACCTGGACAGGGGGCGCCGGGCAGCCCCAGCATTTT
CDR3aa: CASSTWTGGAGQPQHF
abundance: NA
j_gene: TRBJ1-5
v_gene: TRBV19
d_gene: TRBD1

CDR3nt: TGTGCCAGCAGCCGTAGAACGACATATCTGAGAGGGGCCAACGTCCTGACTTTC
CDR3aa: CASSRRTTYLRGANVLTF
abundance: NA
j_gene: TRBJ2-6
v_gene: TRBV9
d_gene: NA

CDR3nt: TGTGCCAGCAGCAAACGGGACAGAGATAATTCACCCCTCCACTTT
CDR3aa: CASSKRDRDNSPLHF
abundance: few
j_gene: TRBJ1-6
v_gene: TRBV11-2
d_gene: TRBD1

CDR3nt: TGTGCCAGCCGCCACTCGGGGACTAGCGATAGAGATACGCAGTATTTT
CDR3aa: CASRHSGTSDRDTQYF
abundance: NA
j_gene: TRBJ2-3
v_gene: TRBV6-6
d_gene: TRBD2

CDR3nt: TGTGCCAGCAGCTTAGTTTCCGGGACACCAGGAACCTCTAATTCACCCCTCCACTTT
CDR3aa: CASSLVSGTPGTSNSPLHF
abundance: NA
j_gene: TRBJ1-6
v_gene: TRBV13
d_gene: NA

CDR3nt: TGTGCCAGTAGTATAGATCGGACAGGCGTTAATCAGCCCCAGCATTTT
CDR3aa: CASSIDRTGVNQPQHF
abundance: NA
j_gene: TRBJ1-5
v_gene: TRBV19
d_gene: TRBD1

CDR3nt: TGTGCCAGCAGTAAACCGGGACAGGGGCCGAACTATGGTTACACCTTC
CDR3aa: CASSKPGQGPNYGYTF
abundance: NA
j_gene: TRBJ1-2
v_gene: TRBV6-6
d_gene: TRBD1

CDR3nt: TGTGCCAGCAGTACAGACAGGCTCTATGGCTACACCTTC
CDR3aa: CASSTDRLYGYTF
abundance: once
j_gene: TRBJ1-2
v_gene: TRBV12-3/TRBV12-4
d_gene: NA

CDR3nt: TGTGCCAGCAGCCAAGATCTAGCGGGATCCTTCGGCGAGCAGTACTTC
CDR3aa: CASSQDLAGSFGEQYF
abundance: NA
j_gene: TRBJ2-7
v_gene: TRBV5-1
d_gene: TRBD2

CDR3nt: TGCAGTGCTAGAGATGGTCGGGGGGAGTTCTTC
CDR3aa: CSARDGRGEFF
abundance: NA
j_gene: TRBJ2-1
v_gene: TRBV20-1
d_gene: TRBD2

CDR3nt: TGTGCCAGCAGCTCCTCGTTACAATCACCCCTCCACTTT
CDR3aa: CASSSSLQSPLHF
abundance: NA
j_gene: TRBJ1-6
v_gene: TRBV7-2
d_gene: NA

CDR3nt: TGTGCCAGCAGTGCGGGAGATACGCAGTATTTT
CDR3aa: CASSAGDTQYF
abundance: few
j_gene: TRBJ2-3
v_gene: TRBV2
d_gene: NA

CDR3nt: TGTGCCAGCAGGGGGGGGGCAGGGGGGAATCAGCCCCAGCATTTT
CDR3aa: CASRGGAGGNQPQHF
abundance: NA
j_gene: TRBJ1-5
v_gene: TRBV25-1
d_gene: TRBD1

CDR3nt: TGCAGTGCTAGTGGAGGGGCCATAACTAATGAAAAACTGTTTTTT
CDR3aa: CSASGGAITNEKLFF
abundance: NA
j_gene: TRBJ1-4
v_gene: TRBV20-1
d_gene: NA

CDR3nt: TGTGCCAGCTCACCGTACGTCTTGAATGAGCAGTTCTTC
CDR3aa: CASSPYVLNEQFF
abundance: many
j_gene: TRBJ2-1
v_gene: TRBV18
d_gene: NA

CDR3nt: TGTGCCAGCAGCTACCTAGGGCCCCAAGAGACCCAGTACTTC
CDR3aa: CASSYLGPQETQYF
abundance: NA
j_gene: TRBJ2-5
v_gene: TRBV7-2
d_gene: NA

CDR3nt: TGTGCCATCAGTGAGTCACCAGGGACAAATCAGCCCCAGCATTTT
CDR3aa: CAISESPGTNQPQHF
abundance: NA
j_gene: TRBJ1-5
v_gene: TRBV10-3
d_gene: NA

CDR3nt: TGTGCCAGCAGTGCGGCCCGGGCCGAGCAGTACTTC
CDR3aa: CASSAARAEQYF
abundance: NA
j_gene: TRBJ2-7
v_gene: TRBV2
d_gene: NA

CDR3nt: TGTGCCATCAGCCCAGGGGATAATTCACCCCTCCACTTT
CDR3aa: CAISPGDNSPLHF
abundance: few
j_gene: TRBJ1-6
v_gene: TRBV10-3
d_gene: NA

CDR3nt: TGTGCCACCAGTGATTCTGACATCAACTATGGCTACACCTTC
CDR3aa: CATSDSDINYGYTF
abundance: NA
j_gene: TRBJ1-2
v_gene: TRBV24-1
d_gene: NA

CDR3nt: TGTGCCATCAGTGAGTCTGCCGCAAGATATGGCTACACCTTC
CDR3aa: CAISESAARYGYTF
abundance: NA
j_gene: TRBJ1-2
v_gene: TRBV10-3
d_gene: NA

CDR3nt: TGTGCCAGTAGTATTCTCCCCACAGATACGCAGTATTTT
CDR3aa: CASSILPTDTQYF
abundance: once
j_gene: TRBJ2-3
v_gene: TRBV19
d_gene: NA